The 10 T cell receptor beta chains in this list originate from one sample, sequenced in a study of control samples from healthy donors and cancer patients. This table comes from immunoSEQ multiplex PCR, and its TCRdb copy is limited to in-frame clones, with some not included. The data hold some 73,000 clones, with 94% observed a single time. Material for sequencing was blood. The receptors come from a woman in her thirties or forties in good health.

This chain links TRBV9 with TRBJ2-5, with D perhaps TRBD2 (5 bases). Trimming pared 3 bases from V and 5 bases from J, leaving 17 bases between. Germline values: CDR1 SGDLS, CDR2 YYNGEE. This CDR3 has 15 residues. The CDR3 region has the DNA TGTGCCAGCAGCGCCAACGAGGGTCACTTCGAGACCCAGTACTTC. Translating it yields CASSANEGHFETQYF.

This chain joins TRBV6-5 and TRBJ2-5, with 7 bases lining up with TRBD1. The germline CDR1 and CDR2 sequences are MNHEY and SVGAGI. The CDR3 length is 13 residues. J gave up 4 bases and V 8 bases, and 7 bases lay outside the gene matches. The CDR3 reads CASAKRGLETQYF. The CDR3 region has the DNA TGTGCCAGCGCTAAAAGGGGGCTAGAGACCCAGTACTTC.

The chain couples TRBV30 to TRBJ1-1, with D possibly matching TRBD1 (6 bases). The CDR3 contains 15 residues. The germline CDR1 and CDR2 sequences are GTSNPN and SVGIG (reference sequence). V was shortened by 4 bases and J by 0 bases, with 15 bases between the two germline ends. In DNA, the CDR3 is TGTGCCTGGACCCCGGGGGCCGCAATGAACACTGAAGCTTTCTTT. This gives the protein CAWTPGAAMNTEAFF. Full variable domain (outside the CDR3, taken from reference TRBV30 and TRBJ1-1): SQTIHQWPATLVQPVGSPLSLECTVEGTSNPNLYWYRQAAGRGLQLLFYSVGIGQISSEVPQNLSASRPQDRQFILSSKKLLLSDSGFYLCAWTPGAAMNTEAFFGQGTRLTVV.

V and J are TRBV5-1 and TRBJ2-5; D gene ambiguous. Germline assignment: CDR1 SGHRS and CDR2 YFSETQ. The CDR3 covers 15 residues. The V and J ends lost 4 bases and 1 base respectively, with 14 bases between them. Here the CDR3 reads CASSILGRTQETQYF. DNA of the CDR3: TGCGCCAGCAGCATTCTCGGACGGACCCAAGAGACCCAGTACTTC.

This clone came up once. The rearrangement joins TRBV6-5 to TRBJ1-1; tentative D call: TRBD1 (5 bases). CDR1 and CDR2 from the germline V gene are MNHEY and SVGAGI. Trimming removed 7 bases from V and 0 bases from J, with 12 bases in between. The CDR3 is 14 residues long. This CDR3 is CASTRQPMNTEAFF. The CDR3 DNA follows: TGTGCCAGCACCCGACAGCCGATGAACACTGAAGCTTTCTTT.

This chain connects TRBV9 to TRBJ1-2; a possible D gene is TRBD1 (6 bases). V gave up 2 bases and J gave up 1 base, with 18 bases separating them. Germline CDR1 SGDLS, CDR2 YYNGEE. The CDR3 is 17 residues long. The CDR3 DNA follows: TGTGCCAGCAGCGTTTCCCCCGGGGACACATTTAACTATGGCTACACCTTC. Protein: CASSVSPGDTFNYGYTF.

This clone was picked up a small number of times. The chain employs TRBV19 and TRBJ1-1; tentatively, D is TRBD1 (5 bases). Trimming shortened V by 5 bases and J by 5 bases, and 15 bases separated the two germline ends. This CDR3 contains 14 residues. Germline V lookup: CDR1 LNHDA, CDR2 SQIVND (reference sequence). CDR3 DNA: TGTGCCAGTAGTTACCCGGGGGGTTATACTGAAGCTTTCTTT. The encoded protein is CASSYPGGYTEAFF.

J is TRBJ1-1 and V is TRBV2; weak D call: TRBD1 (5 bases). The length of the CDR3 is 16 residues. Germline V gene data show CDR1 as SNHLY and CDR2 as FYNNEI. The V end lost 3 bases, the J end lost 4 bases, and 18 bases lay between the germline ends. As DNA, the CDR3 is TGTGCCAGCAGTGAGTATGGGGGGACGAGAGCCACTGAAGCTTTCTTT. It translates to CASSEYGGTRATEAFF.

This chain links TRBV20-1 with TRBJ2-2; D is perhaps TRBD2 (6 bases). The CDR3 spans 14 residues. V shed 3 bases and J shed 5 bases, with 13 bases lying between them. Germline loops: CDR1 DFQATT, CDR2 SNEGSKA (reference sequence). CDR3 loop: CSASTQSGTGELFF. The CDR3 DNA reads as TGCAGTGCTAGTACCCAAAGCGGGACCGGGGAGCTGTTTTTT.

The V call is TRBV6-2 or TRBV6-3, the J call TRBJ2-7, with 8 bases lining up with TRBD1. The V gene's germline CDR1 is MNHEY and CDR2 SVGEGT. Losses at the gene ends were 3 bases for V and 5 bases for J; bases not matched to a gene: 9. This CDR3 has 15 residues. Here the CDR3 reads CASSYGGQGLHEQYF. The CDR3 bases are TGTGCCAGCAGTTATGGAGGACAGGGTCTCCACGAGCAGTACTTC.